This is a list of T cell receptor beta chains from one sample in a study of blood T cells in healthy people across ages. TCRdb used MiXCR to reprocess the 5' RACE reads, holding one entry per CDR3 protein. Of 650,000 to 800,000 distinct CDR3 sequences listed, 44% were seen once; the top ten hold roughly 18%. The sequencing sample was made of blood. These receptors all stem from a man between 60 and 70 years old in good health. CDR3s include the opening cysteine and the closing phenylalanine or tryptophan. The D gene is left open where the match is weak. Clone size, where shown, is once, few, many, or a class for clones that have expanded.

clone_size,d_call,j_call,cdr3_length,v_call,cdr3_aa,cdr3_nt
NA,NA,TRBJ2-3,17,TRBV27,CASSSISYGVSTDTQYF,TGTGCCAGCAGCTCCATTTCGTACGGCGTTAGCACAGATACGCAGTATTTT
NA,TRBD1,TRBJ1-1,15,TRBV6-6,CASTTATGGPTEAFF,TGTGCCAGCACTACCGCGACAGGGGGCCCGACTGAAGCTTTCTTT
NA,TRBD1,TRBJ2-1,15,TRBV20-1,CSARSTRTRGNEQFF,TGCAGTGCTAGATCAACCCGGACCAGGGGGAATGAGCAGTTCTTC
NA,NA,TRBJ2-7,14,TRBV10-3,CATHSSDGTYEQYF,TGTGCCACCCATTCTAGCGATGGTACCTACGAGCAGTACTTC
NA,NA,TRBJ2-2,15,TRBV5-1,CANSPGRVNTGELFF,TGCGCCAACAGCCCGGGTCGGGTGAACACCGGGGAGCTGTTTTTT
NA,TRBD2,TRBJ2-7,15,TRBV4-2,CASSPGGGTPYEQYF,TGTGCCAGCAGCCCGGGCGGGGGGACACCCTACGAGCAGTACTTC
NA,NA,TRBJ1-1,12,TRBV29-1,CSVRVAGTEAFF,TGCAGCGTGAGGGTGGCGGGTACTGAAGCTTTCTTT
NA,TRBD1,TRBJ1-4,14,TRBV10-3,CAIRGQGGNEKLFF,TGTGCCATCAGGGGACAGGGCGGGAATGAAAAACTGTTTTTT
NA,NA,TRBJ2-7,12,TRBV3-1,CASSQVTSEQYF,TGTGCCAGCAGCCAAGTTACGTCCGAGCAGTACTTC
NA,NA,TRBJ2-1,18,TRBV3-1,CASSQVFPPGPTYNEQFF,TGTGCCAGCAGCCAAGTATTCCCGCCTGGACCAACCTACAATGAGCAGTTCTTC
NA,NA,TRBJ2-7,12,TRBV10-3,CAISAGTYEQYF,TGTGCCATCAGTGCCGGGACCTACGAGCAGTACTTC
many,TRBD1,TRBJ2-1,15,TRBV5-8,CASSFQGANYNEQFF,TGTGCCAGCAGTTTTCAGGGGGCAAACTACAATGAGCAGTTCTTC
NA,TRBD2,TRBJ2-7,16,TRBV3-1,CASSRSAGANSYEQYF,TGTGCCAGCAGCCGAAGTGCGGGAGCCAACTCCTACGAGCAGTACTTC
once,NA,TRBJ1-5,13,TRBV7-9,CADDAGEEQPQHF,TGTGCCGACGACGCGGGGGAGGAGCAGCCCCAGCATTTT
NA,NA,TRBJ1-6,18,TRBV4-3,CASSQDWAESSYNSPLHF,TGCGCCAGCAGCCAAGATTGGGCGGAGAGCTCCTATAATTCACCCCTCCACTTT
NA,NA,TRBJ1-5,15,TRBV5-1,CASSAGPLSNQPQHF,TGCGCCAGCAGCGCGGGACCTCTCAGCAATCAGCCCCAGCATTTT
few,TRBD1,TRBJ2-7,13,TRBV20-1,CSAPGQGPYEQYF,TGCAGTGCTCCGGGACAGGGCCCCTACGAGCAGTACTTC
NA,TRBD1,TRBJ2-7,14,TRBV7-2,CASSVGQPPYEQYF,TGTGCCAGCAGCGTGGGACAGCCTCCCTACGAGCAGTACTTC
NA,NA,TRBJ1-5,13,TRBV12-3/TRBV12-4,CASSFVRGQPQHF,TGTGCCAGCAGTTTCGTTCGAGGGCAGCCCCAGCATTTT
NA,TRBD2,TRBJ2-5,16,TRBV30,CAWSDLVTGGPVAQYF,TGTGCCTGGAGTGATCTAGTGACGGGGGGGCCGGTGGCCCAGTACTTC
NA,TRBD2,TRBJ2-5,17,TRBV9,CASSGGTSGGVLETQYF,TGTGCCAGCAGCGGGGGGACTAGCGGGGGGGTATTGGAGACCCAGTACTTC
few,NA,TRBJ2-7,13,TRBV10-3,CAIRSQESYEQYF,TGTGCCATCCGAAGTCAGGAGTCCTACGAGCAGTACTTC
NA,NA,TRBJ2-7,16,TRBV5-5,CASSRDRSRVSSEQYF,TGTGCCAGCAGCCGTGACCGGAGCAGGGTGTCAAGCGAGCAGTACTTC
NA,NA,TRBJ2-3,17,TRBV6-1,CASSESLGAGSTDTQYF,TGTGCCAGCAGTGAATCTCTTGGGGCAGGGAGCACAGATACGCAGTATTTT
NA,TRBD2,TRBJ2-3,15,TRBV3-1,CASSQARTRADTQYF,TGTGCCAGCAGCCAAGCCCGGACTAGAGCAGATACGCAGTATTTT
few,NA,TRBJ2-5,16,TRBV9,CASSGGRGALLETQYF,TGTGCCAGCAGCGGGGGTAGGGGAGCTTTGCTAGAGACCCAGTACTTC
many,NA,TRBJ2-7,12,TRBV10-3,CATRTASHEQYF,TGTGCCACCAGGACTGCTTCTCACGAGCAGTACTTC
NA,TRBD1,TRBJ1-2,12,TRBV7-9,CASRKQGDGYTF,TGTGCCAGCAGAAAACAGGGGGATGGCTACACCTTC
NA,NA,TRBJ2-3,14,TRBV2,CASLPQEGTDTQYF,TGTGCCAGTTTACCACAAGAGGGTACAGATACGCAGTATTTT
few,TRBD1,TRBJ2-7,15,TRBV14,CASSHYDREKYEQYF,TGTGCCAGCAGCCACTACGACAGGGAAAAATACGAGCAGTACTTC
NA,TRBD1,TRBJ2-5,15,TRBV7-7,CASSRTGGGLETQYF,TGTGCCAGCAGCCGCACAGGGGGTGGGTTGGAGACCCAGTACTTC
many,NA,TRBJ1-4,17,TRBV27,CASSLGAVQGSNEKLFF,TGTGCCAGCAGTTTAGGGGCTGTGCAGGGAAGTAATGAAAAACTGTTTTTT
NA,TRBD2,TRBJ2-1,15,TRBV12-3/TRBV12-4,CASSPPKRGGNEQFF,TGTGCCAGCAGTCCACCGAAACGGGGGGGTAACGAGCAGTTCTTC
NA,NA,TRBJ2-3,11,TRBV9,CASSVGLGLYF,TGTGCCAGCAGCGTGGGACTTGGCCTGTATTTT
few,TRBD1,TRBJ1-4,14,TRBV5-4,CASSSGTGDEKLFF,TGTGCCAGCAGCTCCGGGACAGGGGATGAAAAACTGTTTTTT
many,TRBD2,TRBJ2-7,15,TRBV7-2,CASSLGGGGSYEQYF,TGTGCCAGCAGCTTAGGAGGCGGGGGCTCCTACGAGCAGTACTTC
NA,NA,TRBJ1-5,14,TRBV7-6,CASSLDPQQGPQHF,TGTGCCAGCAGCTTAGACCCCCAACAAGGACCCCAGCATTTT
NA,NA,TRBJ1-4,15,TRBV5-1,CASSLVPGKNEKLFF,TGCGCCAGCAGCTTGGTCCCCGGAAAGAATGAAAAACTGTTTTTT
few,NA,TRBJ1-2,14,TRBV10-3,CAIGLGGGNYGYTF,TGTGCCATCGGCCTTGGGGGTGGTAACTATGGCTACACCTTC
NA,NA,TRBJ2-1,13,TRBV6-2/TRBV6-3,CASSYWPYNEQFF,TGTGCCAGCAGTTACTGGCCCTACAATGAGCAGTTCTTC
NA,NA,TRBJ1-2,14,TRBV29-1,CSVEEEGLGYGYTF,TGCAGCGTTGAAGAGGAGGGGCTGGGTTATGGCTACACCTTC
few,TRBD2,TRBJ2-7,17,TRBV14,CASSPQVGAGAHYEQYF,TGTGCCAGCAGCCCGCAAGTGGGAGCGGGGGCCCACTACGAGCAGTACTTC